This T cell receptor (beta chain) stems from a study of cytomegalovirus exposure and HLA in healthy donors. Study-level points and caveats: Among TCR sequences, most were rare, though some public TCRs appeared in many donors. Indistinguishable V segments, including TRBV6-2 and TRBV6-3, were excluded. It was taken for granted in presence/absence analyses that sequencing depth across donors was roughly uniform.

PCR employed 60 Vbeta and 13 Jbeta primers. TCRdb keeps only in-frame clones here, not all; method: immunoSEQ multiplex PCR. The sample holds approximately 220,000 clones, 60% to 80% seen once. Germline-derived CDR1 and CDR2 are MDHEN and SYDVKM. The CDR3 is 14 residues long. The V gene lost 6 bases and the J gene lost 4 bases, with 13 bases spanning the gap. Turning to this clone: Its matching antigen is unknown.

Sequenced material: PBMCs. This receptor was obtained from a man younger than 35 in good health and CMV-seronegative. The V and J genes are TRBV28 and TRBJ2-1; possibly TRBD2 for D (6 bases). CDR3 in DNA: TGTGCCAGCAGAACCGGGACTTCATACAATGAGCAGTTCTTC. Protein product: CASRTGTSYNEQFF.